This T cell receptor beta chain was recorded in a study of tumor-infiltrating lymphocytes in primary liver carcinoma (dated by TCRdb to the late 2010s). Context from the whole study: Of the five patients (three men and two women, aged 30 to 69 years), four had hepatocellular carcinoma and one had combined HCC and intrahepatic cholangiocarcinoma. To link TCRbeta repertoire diversity to the local molecular phenotype, the 20 to 30 tumor region samples were profiled with Agilent mRNA microarrays. Repertoires from technical replicates were highly reproducible, with mean shared-clone rates roughly 0.86 and correlation coefficients above 0.98. Tumors of the five patients were stage T1-T3 N0M0 with maximum diameters of roughly 4.2 to 11 cm. A total of 35 or so specimens from 5 patients went through TCRbeta repertoire sequencing, namely 25 tumor regions, 5 adjacent noncancerous liver tissues and 5 peripheral blood samples. Each sample produced about 3.5 to 7.13 million productive TCRbeta reads, and read depth showed no significant difference between tissue types. Across five regions of each liver tumor, along with adjacent normal tissue and blood, the study brought together TCRbeta repertoire sequencing, expression microarrays and whole-exome sequencing. Study-level results and caveats: The top 250 clones made up a significantly larger repertoire fraction in tumors than in blood (p = 0.039). Because the samples were bulk and unsorted, CD4+ and CD8+ T cell repertoires could not be compared. Just about 7-25% of top clones turned up in all five regions of a tumor, which suggests spatial heterogeneity among tumor-infiltrating T cells. The study included only four to six patients, and the authors note findings should be validated in a larger study. Only the TCR beta chain was sequenced, which likely underestimates true repertoire diversity because unpaired alpha chains were not captured. Repertoire overlap was higher between tumor regions (mean around 35%) than tumor-adjacent (roughly 17%) or tumor-blood (approximately 15%) pairs, consistent with antigen-driven expansion.

Total RNA and DNA were co-extracted from around 18-30 mg of bulk tissue with the AllPrep DNA/RNA mini kit, without cell sorting. Four to six patients with histopathologically diagnosed primary liver carcinoma underwent surgical resection in China between November 2015 and 2016. At the time of sampling, the patients were treatment-naive and had chronic HBV infection. Each tumor was sampled at five spatially separated regions: the superior, inferior, left-lateral and right-lateral poles and the tumor centre. More than 75% viable tumor cells were found by histology in every tumor sample. Each fresh piece of tumor and adjacent tissue was cut in two, with one half stored in RNAlater at -80 degrees C and the other half sent for histology. A note on this clonotype: Its antigen is currently not known. Since a much larger clone is just one base distant, this may be a read error.

Using a constant-region primer and ProtoScript II reverse transcriptase, TCRbeta-specific cDNA was reverse-transcribed from around 500 ng total RNA. TCRbeta libraries were built with three nested multiplex PCR rounds, a slightly modified ARM-PCR procedure. Each of the first two PCR rounds ran for about 11 cycles using multiplex TRBV1-TRBV30 forward primers together with a Cbeta reverse primer. Sample barcodes and Illumina adapters were added in a final 25-cycle PCR using Deep VentR polymerase. Before sequencing, amplicons of 200-500 bp were purified from gel using a QIAquick gel extraction kit. TCRbeta amplicons were sequenced on an Illumina HiSeq 2500 with 250-bp paired-end reads. The study's processing was this. Reads were quality-trimmed with Trimmomatic v0.33, and paired reads were merged with FLASH v1.2.11 to recover full CDR3 sequences. MiGEC v1.2.1b assigned V, D and J germline segments to the rearranged TCRbeta sequences. Clonotype statistics and Shannon-Wiener diversity indices were calculated with VDJtools v1.0.0. Except for diversity analysis, only the 250 most abundant clonotypes of each sample were used in subsequent analyses to reduce sampling bias. TCRdb's own reprocessing of the public reads used fastp at Q25 and MiXCR and kept productive beta chains. Each entry is one CDR3 protein sequence, shown with its most common DNA and genes. None of the V and J calls come from the authors' own analysis; TCRdb made them. This sample comprises 90,000 to 110,000 distinct CDR3 sequences, around 83% of them detected only once. Under 25% of the sample is taken by the ten largest.

For CDR1 and CDR2, the germline V gene lists SGHRS and YFSETQ. Relative to germline, V is 4 bases shorter and J is 5 bases shorter, with 17 bases between their ends. Reading from cysteine to phenylalanine, the CDR3 counts 15 amino acids. The retained sequence is limited to the CDR3, 45 bases, with the frame set at the first base. The rearrangement combines TRBV5-1 with TRBJ2-3; the D region possibly corresponds to TRBD2 (5 bases align). This receptor was obtained from a man in his forties with primary liver carcinoma and hepatitis B virus infection. The sequenced sample consisted of liver tumor tissue from sampling region 3. The sample's cell subset or site label, in plain terms: tumor region T3, left-lateral pole. The CDR3 reads CASSPARVDLDTQYF. The nucleotide sequence reads as follows: TGCGCCAGCAGCCCGGCGAGGGTTGACCTAGATACGCAGTATTTT.